This TCR beta chain was recorded in a study of identical twins. Only a few counts were recorded for this clonotype. MiXCR was run by TCRdb on the 5' RACE reads, yielding one entry per CDR3 protein. Among around 280,000 distinct CDR3 sequences listed, about 8% were seen once. The length of the CDR3 is 15 residues. The V end was cut by 1 base, the J end by 2 bases, with 8 bases between. Germline CDR1 is LNHNV and CDR2 is YYDKDF (reference sequence). These data were likewise used in another study, on yellow fever vaccine responses in identical twins.

The sequence was obtained from a woman under 30 in good health. Specimen: memory (CD45RO+) T cells sorted from blood. This chain joins TRBV15 and TRBJ2-2; D gene unclear. The CDR3 coding sequence is TGTGCCACCAGCAGAGCGGCGAGAAACACCGGGGAGCTGTTTTTT. It yields the protein CATSRAARNTGELFF.